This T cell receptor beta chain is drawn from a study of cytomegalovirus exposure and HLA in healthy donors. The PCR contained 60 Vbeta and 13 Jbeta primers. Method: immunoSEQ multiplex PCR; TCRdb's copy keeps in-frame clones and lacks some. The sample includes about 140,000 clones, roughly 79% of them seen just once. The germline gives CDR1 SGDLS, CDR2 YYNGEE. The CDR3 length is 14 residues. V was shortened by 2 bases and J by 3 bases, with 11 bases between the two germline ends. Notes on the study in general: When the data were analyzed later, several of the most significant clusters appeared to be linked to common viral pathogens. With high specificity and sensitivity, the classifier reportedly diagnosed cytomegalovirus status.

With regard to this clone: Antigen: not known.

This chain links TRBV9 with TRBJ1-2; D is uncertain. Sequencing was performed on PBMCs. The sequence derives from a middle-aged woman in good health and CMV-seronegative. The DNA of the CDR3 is TGTGCCAGCAGCGTTGGCCCGAGCGACTATGGCTACACCTTC. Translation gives CASSVGPSDYGYTF.